The sample holds many counts of the clone carrying this T cell receptor (beta chain). The antigen remains unidentified. This specimen belongs to a study of T cells in Graves' hyperthyroidism and ophthalmopathy. Study information: Blood was drawn when the patient was first diagnosed and still untreated. Study findings and constraints: A model built on 13 V-J features separated ophthalmopathy from stable hyperthyroidism. It was a median approximately six months before onset that the model predicted ophthalmopathy.

The diagnostic basis comprised clinical symptoms, serum thyroxine and TRAb, thyroid ultrasound and orbital computed tomography. The source material, RNA transcripts, was used to amplify TCR beta CDR3 regions. First-round RT-PCR of the TCR CDR3 relied on the HTBI primer set. TCRdb re-derived calls from the multiplex PCR reads in MiXCR, one entry per CDR3 protein. The sample shows roughly 400,000 distinct CDR3 sequences, 11% to 15% of them seen only once. The J segment lost 5 bases and the V segment lost 1 base, leaving 18 bases of the junction unmatched. Germline V gives CDR1 SGHRS, CDR2 YFSETQ. This CDR3 is 21 amino acids long.

This TCR came from a man aged 45-65 years with Graves' ophthalmopathy. Sample: blood. The chain is built from TRBV5-1 and TRBJ2-1; 13 bases fit TRBD2. The CDR3 sequence: CASSLFLGLAGASRRDNEQFF. For the CDR3, the DNA is TGCGCCAGCAGCTTGTTTTTAGGACTAGCGGGGGCGAGCAGGCGGGACAATGAGCAGTTCTTC.